Following are 17 T cell receptor beta chains from one sample sequenced in a study of regulatory T cells in long-lasting Graves disease. Arm-PCR with iRepertoire HTBI primers amplified the CDR3 regions for these TCR beta libraries. TCRdb reprocessed the multiplex PCR reads with MiXCR, giving one entry per CDR3 protein. This sample has roughly 470,000 distinct CDR3 sequences, with roughly 20% found just once. Time point indicated: persistent/refractory GD, antithyroid drugs over 5 years with positive TRAb. RNA extracted from PBMCs served as the sequencing template. Sequencing used peripheral blood mononuclear cells (PBMCs), obtained when the disease was refractory, from a patient treated with antithyroid drugs. The receptors here all came from a female donor with Graves disease.

This clonotype was detected many times. The chain couples TRBV7-2 to TRBJ2-7, with D perhaps TRBD2 (7 bases). V was clipped by 8 bases and J by 6 bases, with 17 bases between them. This CDR3 has 13 residues. Germline V lookup: CDR1 SGHTA, CDR2 FQGNSA. The CDR3 spells CASGGAFFLEQYF. The CDR3 nucleotides read TGTGCCAGCGGGGGGGCGTTCTTTCTCGAGCAGTACTTC.

This clonotype was found a few times. V usage is TRBV7-9 and J usage is TRBJ1-2; D unclear. The CDR3 is 13 amino acids. Germline V gives CDR1 SEHNR, CDR2 FQNEAQ (reference sequence). The ends were cut back, 1 base at V and 6 bases at J, with 9 bases in the middle. The CDR3 coding sequence is TGTGCCAGCAGCTTAGTAGCCGCAGATGGCTACACCTTC. Its protein is CASSLVAADGYTF.

This clonotype was counted a few times. The chain combines TRBV6-5 with TRBJ2-5; D remains ambiguous. Trimming stripped 4 bases from V and 5 bases from J, with 14 bases between. Germline V CDR1 and CDR2: MNHEY, SVGAGI. The CDR3 sequence is 14 residues long. For the CDR3, the DNA is TGTGCCAGCAGTTGCTCGATAGCCCGCGAGACCCAGTACTTC. Translating gives CASSCSIARETQYF.

The CDR3 sequence is CATRTSGSHEQFF. The CDR3 DNA sequence: TGTGCCACGCGGACTAGCGGGAGCCATGAGCAGTTCTTC. The rearrangement uses TRBV7-6 and TRBJ2-1, with 13 bases lining up with TRBD2. CDR3 length equals 13 residues. CDR1 and CDR2 from the germline V gene are SGHVS and FNYEAQ. V shed 10 bases and J 8 bases; nucleotides not matched to a gene: 5. Filled out from reference TRBV7-6 and TRBJ2-1, the complete variable domain reads GAGVSQSPRYKVTKRGQDVALRCDPISGHVSLYWYRQALGQGPEFLTYFNYEAQQDKSGLPNDRFSAERPEGSISTLTIQRTEQRDSAMYRCATRTSGSHEQFFGPGTRLTVL.

The rearrangement joins TRBV19 to TRBJ1-1; weak D call: TRBD1 (5 bases). CDR1 and CDR2 from the germline V gene are LNHDA and SQIVND (reference sequence). There are 14 residues in the CDR3. V lost 5 bases and J lost 4, with 14 bases in between. Here the CDR3 DNA reads TGTGCCAGTAGTTACGGGACTTCCCTCACTGAAGCTTTCTTT. This encodes CASSYGTSLTEAFF.

The rearrangement uses TRBV10-3 and TRBJ1-2; the D is unclear. Germline V CDR1 and CDR2: ENHRY, SYGVKD. The ends were cut back, 0 bases at V and 0 bases at J, with 8 bases in the middle. The length of the CDR3 is 15 residues. CDR3 bases: TGTGCCATCAGTGAGTCTAAAGGGTCTAACTATGGCTACACCTTC. This gives the protein CAISESKGSNYGYTF.

This sequence joins TRBV4-3 and TRBJ1-3, with D uncertain. The CDR3 runs 17 residues. Trimming left V 0 bases short and J 0 bases short, with 12 bases between. Germline lookup yields CDR1 LGHNA and CDR2 YSLEER. DNA of the CDR3: TGCGCCAGCAGCCAAGAGGAGCACCGGAGCTCTGGAAACACCATATATTTT. Its protein is CASSQEEHRSSGNTIYF.

The chain combines TRBV7-2 with TRBJ1-2; a possible D gene is TRBD1 (6 bases). Trimming shortened V by 2 bases and J by 4 bases, and 14 bases separated the two germline ends. Per germline, CDR1 SGHTA and CDR2 FQGNSA. The CDR3 is 15 residues long. The CDR3 region has the DNA TGTGCCAGCAGCTTAAGCGGGGGGCGCTTCTATGGCTACACCTTC. Its protein is CASSLSGGRFYGYTF.

A remark on this clonotype: A much larger clone sits a single nucleotide away, making a read error possible. A read error is likely, as this CDR3 ends without the conserved phenylalanine or tryptophan. The gene calls are TRBV7-9 and TRBJ1-4, with no clear D. This CDR3 comprises 15 residues. V shed 1 base and J shed 4 bases, with 10 bases lying between them. In germline, CDR1 is SEHNR, CDR2 FQNEAQ (reference sequence). Here the CDR3 reads CASSLGAGVNEKLFL. The DNA of the CDR3 is TGTGCCAGCAGCTTAGGAGCAGGAGTTAATGAAAAACTGTTTCTT.

This clonotype was detected many times. This chain joins TRBV11-2 and TRBJ2-7; the match to TRBD2 covers 12 bases. The V gene end was trimmed by 5 bases and the J gene end by 4 bases; junction bases not matched to a gene: 9. The germline V gene encodes CDR1 SGHAT and CDR2 FQNNGV. The CDR3 is 16 residues long. The CDR3 loop reads CASSPLAGGPGYEQYF. The DNA for the CDR3 is TGTGCCAGCAGCCCTCTAGCGGGAGGGCCGGGGTACGAGCAGTACTTC.

This clonotype was observed a handful of times. The chain employs TRBV14 and TRBJ2-5; D ambiguous. V lost 4 bases and J lost 4, with 13 bases in between. The germline V gene has CDR1 SGHDN and CDR2 FVKESK. This CDR3 region has 14 residues. CDR3 sequence: CASSRGRFPETQYF. The CDR3 nucleotides are TGTGCCAGCAGCCGCGGACGTTTCCCAGAGACCCAGTACTTC.

At least ten counts were recorded for this clonotype. V usage is TRBV30 and J usage is TRBJ1-2, with D perhaps TRBD1 (6 bases). The germline V gene encodes CDR1 GTSNPN and CDR2 SVGIG (reference sequence). The CDR3 loop spans 15 amino acids. Between the trimmed V and J ends, which lost 3 bases and 2 bases, there was a span of 16 bases. As DNA, the CDR3 is TGTGCCTGGAGAGGTCCGGGACAACCCAACTATGGCTACACCTTC. Amino acids: CAWRGPGQPNYGYTF.

Comments on this clonotype: A much larger clone sits a single nucleotide away, making a read error possible. The chain uses TRBV7-9 and TRBJ2-7; D gene unclear. The CDR3 sequence is 15 residues long. V was trimmed by 5 bases and J by 3 bases, leaving 17 bases between them. The germline gives CDR1 SEHNR, CDR2 FQNEAQ (reference sequence). CDR3: CASSPGRSMNYEQYF. In DNA, the CDR3 is TGTGCCAGCAGCCCCGGACGGAGCATGAACTACGAGCAGTACTTC.

This clonotype was observed at least ten times. V usage is TRBV27 and J usage is TRBJ1-4; D possibly corresponds to TRBD1 (5 bases). The length of the CDR3 is 12 residues. Germline values: CDR1 MNHEY, CDR2 SMNVEV (reference sequence). With 7 bases removed from V and 8 bases from J, the gap between germline ends came to 11 bases. The CDR3 is CASTSGGEKLFF. The DNA of the CDR3 is TGTGCCAGCACCTCCGGGGGAGAAAAACTGTTTTTT.

To note about this clonotype: One end of the junction fails to match germline, which may point to a read error. The chain has TRBV27 and TRBJ2-2, with 7 bases aligning to TRBD2. Germline loops: CDR1 MNHEY, CDR2 SMNVEV (reference sequence). The CDR3 contains 15 residues. Here the CDR3 reads CASGLLAGVNGELFF. The CDR3 DNA reads as TGTGCCAGCGGTTTATTGGCGGGAGTGAACGGGGAGCTGTTTTTT.

This clonotype was recorded at least ten times. The chain combines TRBV20-1 with TRBJ2-7; perhaps TRBD2 as D (5 bases). There are 13 residues in the CDR3. CDR1 DFQATT and CDR2 SNEGSKA come from the germline V gene (reference sequence). The ends were cut back, 1 base at V and 3 bases at J, with 10 bases in the middle. This chain's CDR3 is CSARGERFYEQYF. For the CDR3, the DNA is TGCAGTGCTAGAGGTGAGCGGTTCTACGAGCAGTACTTC.

The chain couples TRBV28 to TRBJ2-7; 13 positions match TRBD2. With 5 bases clipped from V and 3 bases from J, the junction kept 10 bases outside the gene matches. Germline V lookup: CDR1 MDHEN, CDR2 SYDVKM. CDR3 length: 17 amino acids. The DNA of the CDR3 is TGTGCCAGCAGTCAACGGTGGACTAGCGGGAGCCTCTACGAGCAGTACTTC. This codes for CASSQRWTSGSLYEQYF.